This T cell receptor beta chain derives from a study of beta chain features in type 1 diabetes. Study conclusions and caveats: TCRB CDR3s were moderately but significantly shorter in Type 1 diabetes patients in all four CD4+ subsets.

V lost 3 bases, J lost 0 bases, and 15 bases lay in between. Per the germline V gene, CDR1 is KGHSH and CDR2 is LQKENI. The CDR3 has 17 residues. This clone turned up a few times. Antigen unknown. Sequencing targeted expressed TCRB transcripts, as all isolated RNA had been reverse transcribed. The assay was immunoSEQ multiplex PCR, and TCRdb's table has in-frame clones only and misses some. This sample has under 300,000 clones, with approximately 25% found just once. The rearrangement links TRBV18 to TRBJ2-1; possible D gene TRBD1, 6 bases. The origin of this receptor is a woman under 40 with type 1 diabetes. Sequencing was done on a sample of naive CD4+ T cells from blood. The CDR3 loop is CASSPLAPGASYNEQFF. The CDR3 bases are TGTGCCAGCTCACCCCTCGCCCCAGGGGCCTCCTACAATGAGCAGTTCTTC.